One sample yielded the 8 T cell receptor beta chains listed below, sequenced in a study of PD-1 blockade in classical Hodgkin lymphoma. Brentuximab vedotin exposure varied, and every patient relapsed after autologous stem cell transplantation. The repertoire was sequenced with immunoSEQ multiplex PCR; TCRdb's copy has only in-frame clones and lacks some. Of more than 140,000 clones listed, 78% were seen once; the top ten hold 7.5% to 9.5%. The material sequenced was peripheral blood mononuclear cells (PBMCs), taken before the second cycle of nivolumab. Receptors were obtained from a human donor with classical Hodgkin lymphoma.

The rearrangement joins TRBV2 to TRBJ2-3, with no clear D. Trimming took off 1 base at V and 4 bases at J, with 6 bases between the two ends. The CDR3 loop spans 13 amino acids. From germline, CDR1 is SNHLY and CDR2 FYNNEI. The CDR3 here is CASSEEAADTQYF. The CDR3 DNA reads TGTGCCAGCAGTGAAGAGGCAGCAGATACGCAGTATTTT. Full variable domain (outside the CDR3, taken from reference TRBV2 and TRBJ2-3): EPEVTQTPSHQVTQMGQEVILRCVPISNHLYFYWYRQILGQKVEFLVSFYNNEISEKSEIFDDQFSVERPDGSNFTLKIRSTKLEDSAMYFCASSEEAADTQYFGPGTRLTVL.

This chain links TRBV23-1 with TRBJ2-5; TRBD1 matches at 7 bases. TRBV23-1 is identified as an open reading frame with a role that is uncertain. This CDR3 is 14 amino acids long. V shed 8 bases, J shed 2 bases, and the junction held 8 bases outside the gene matches. CDR3 protein: CASGSGTEQETQYF. The DNA for the CDR3 is TGCGCCAGCGGCTCCGGGACAGAACAAGAGACCCAGTACTTC.

This chain links TRBV18 with TRBJ1-3, with TRBD1 as a possible D gene (5 bases). V was cut by 1 base and J by 0 bases, with 16 bases left in between. Looked up from germline, CDR1 is KGHSH and CDR2 is LQKENI. The CDR3 is made up of 18 amino acids. This chain's CDR3 is CASSPRISGTASGNTIYF. The CDR3 nucleotides are TGTGCCAGCTCACCACGGATTTCGGGGACCGCCTCTGGAAACACCATATATTTT.

J is TRBJ1-1 and V is TRBV5-1, with 7 nucleotides matching TRBD1. The ends lost 2 bases at V and 8 bases at J; junction bases unmatched: 12. The CDR3 has 15 residues. Looked up from germline, CDR1 is SGHRS and CDR2 is YFSETQ. CDR3 nucleotides: TGCGCCAGCAGCTTCAGAGGGACAGACACAGGGGAAGCTTTCTTT. Translating it yields CASSFRGTDTGEAFF.

The rearrangement uses TRBV27 and TRBJ2-3; 9 bases line up with TRBD2. Germline trimming cut 6 bases from V and 0 bases from J; bases unmatched to any gene: 7. Germline V gene lookup returns CDR1 MNHEY and CDR2 SMNVEV (reference sequence). The CDR3 is 16 residues long. CDR3 sequence: CASRPGLASSTDTQYF. The CDR3 nucleotides are TGTGCCAGCAGACCGGGACTAGCATCTAGCACAGATACGCAGTATTTT.

The chain carries TRBV19 and TRBJ1-5, with TRBD1 matching over 7 bases. V trimming: 5 bases; J trimming: 4 bases; junction bases outside the gene matches: 5. The germline V gene encodes CDR1 LNHDA and CDR2 SQIVND (reference sequence). CDR3 length: 14 amino acids. CDR3 residues: CASSVRDRNQPQHF. In DNA form, the CDR3 reads TGTGCCAGTAGTGTAAGGGACAGAAATCAGCCCCAGCATTTT.

This clone was observed at least ten times. The chain couples TRBV7-2 to TRBJ1-5, with D possibly matching TRBD1 (6 bases). This CDR3 region has 13 residues. Per the germline V gene, CDR1 is SGHTA and CDR2 is FQGNSA. V lost 4 bases and J 6 bases, leaving 10 bases between the germline ends. For the CDR3, the DNA is TGTGCCAGCAGCTATACAGGGATTCAGCCCCAGCATTTT. It specifies CASSYTGIQPQHF.

This clone was seen at least ten times. The chain joins TRBV10-1 to TRBJ1-5; D unclear. CDR3 size: 10 residues. V lost 7 bases and J lost 8, with 6 bases in between. The germline CDR1 and CDR2 sequences are WNHNN and SYGVQD (reference sequence). The CDR3 nucleotides read TGCGCCAGCATTCCGGAGCCCCAGCATTTT. Translation gives CASIPEPQHF.